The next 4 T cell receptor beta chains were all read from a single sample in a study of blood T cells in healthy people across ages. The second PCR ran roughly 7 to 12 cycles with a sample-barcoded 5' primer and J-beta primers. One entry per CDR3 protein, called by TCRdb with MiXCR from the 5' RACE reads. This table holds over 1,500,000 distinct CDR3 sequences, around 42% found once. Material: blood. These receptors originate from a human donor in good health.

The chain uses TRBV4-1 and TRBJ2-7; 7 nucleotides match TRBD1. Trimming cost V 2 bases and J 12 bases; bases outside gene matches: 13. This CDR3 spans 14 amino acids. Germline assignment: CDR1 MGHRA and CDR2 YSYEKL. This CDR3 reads CASSQNTGDETPYF. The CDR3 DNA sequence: TGCGCCAGCAGCCAAAACACAGGGGATGAGACCCCGTACTTC.

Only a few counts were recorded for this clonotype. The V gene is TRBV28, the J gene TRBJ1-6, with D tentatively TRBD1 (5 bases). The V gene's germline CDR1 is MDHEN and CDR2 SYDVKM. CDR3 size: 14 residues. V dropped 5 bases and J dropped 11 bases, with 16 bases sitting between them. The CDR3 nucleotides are TGTGCCAGCAGTCAAACCGGGACCGCAACACCCCTCCACTTT. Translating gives CASSQTGTATPLHF.

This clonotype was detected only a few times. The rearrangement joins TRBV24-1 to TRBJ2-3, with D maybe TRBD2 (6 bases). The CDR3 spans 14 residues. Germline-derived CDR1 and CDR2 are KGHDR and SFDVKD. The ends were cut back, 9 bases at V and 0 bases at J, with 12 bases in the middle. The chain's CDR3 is CATLIRGSTDTQYF. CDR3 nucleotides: TGTGCCACCCTGATCCGGGGGAGCACAGATACGCAGTATTTT.

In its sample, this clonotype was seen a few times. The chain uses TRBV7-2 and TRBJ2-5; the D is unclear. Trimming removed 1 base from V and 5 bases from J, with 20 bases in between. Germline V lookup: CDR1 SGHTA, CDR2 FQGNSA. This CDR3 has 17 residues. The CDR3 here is CASSLGSFIHLGETQYF. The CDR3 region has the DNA TGTGCCAGCAGCTTAGGATCTTTTATACACTTAGGGGAGACCCAGTACTTC.